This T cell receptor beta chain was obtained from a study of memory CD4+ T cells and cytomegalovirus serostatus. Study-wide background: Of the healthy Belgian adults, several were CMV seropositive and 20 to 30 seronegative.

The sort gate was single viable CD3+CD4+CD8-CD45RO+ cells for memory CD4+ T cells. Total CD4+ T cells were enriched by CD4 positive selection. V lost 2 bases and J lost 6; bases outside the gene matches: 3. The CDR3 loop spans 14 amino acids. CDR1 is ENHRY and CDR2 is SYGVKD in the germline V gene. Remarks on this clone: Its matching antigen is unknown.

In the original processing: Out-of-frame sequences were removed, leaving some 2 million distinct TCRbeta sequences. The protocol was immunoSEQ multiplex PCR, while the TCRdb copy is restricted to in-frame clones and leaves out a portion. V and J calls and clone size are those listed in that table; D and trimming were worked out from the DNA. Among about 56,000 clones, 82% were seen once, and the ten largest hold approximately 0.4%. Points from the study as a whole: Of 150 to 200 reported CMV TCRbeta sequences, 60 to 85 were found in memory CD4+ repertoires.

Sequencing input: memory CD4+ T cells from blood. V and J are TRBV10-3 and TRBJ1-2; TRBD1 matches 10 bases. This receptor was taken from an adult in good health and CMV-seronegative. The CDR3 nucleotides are TGTGCCATCAGTGAGGTCGGACAGGGGGATGGCTACACCTTC. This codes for CAISEVGQGDGYTF.